What follows describes a single T cell receptor beta chain. Antigen unknown. This sample was taken from a study of Graves' ophthalmopathy and Graves' hyperthyroidism. Study-level results: Cross-validated, the 13-signature model showed 87.88%/81.08% sensitivity/specificity, and 80%/75% in the test set.

This CDR3 region has 13 residues. The V gene's germline CDR1 is MNHNS and CDR2 SASEGT. Between the trimmed V and J ends, which lost 6 bases and 5 bases, there was a span of 13 bases. No progression to ophthalmopathy over 18 months defined stable hyperthyroidism. Newly diagnosed hyperthyroidism donors, aged 18 to 65, duration under 2 months. Investigators amplified TCR beta CDR3 regions from RNA transcripts. HTBI primers served in a first-round RT-PCR, which a second-round multiplex PCR followed. TCRdb re-called the multiplex PCR reads with MiXCR, one entry per CDR3 protein. Of about 400,000 distinct CDR3 sequences in the sample, around 20% were seen once.

The clonotype was recovered from a woman younger than 30 with stable Graves' hyperthyroidism. Sequenced input: peripheral blood. The chain employs TRBV6-1 and TRBJ1-2; possibly TRBD1 for D (6 bases). The CDR3 DNA reads TGTGCCAGCAGCCGGGACAACGGTTATGGCTACACCTTC. Translated: CASSRDNGYGYTF.